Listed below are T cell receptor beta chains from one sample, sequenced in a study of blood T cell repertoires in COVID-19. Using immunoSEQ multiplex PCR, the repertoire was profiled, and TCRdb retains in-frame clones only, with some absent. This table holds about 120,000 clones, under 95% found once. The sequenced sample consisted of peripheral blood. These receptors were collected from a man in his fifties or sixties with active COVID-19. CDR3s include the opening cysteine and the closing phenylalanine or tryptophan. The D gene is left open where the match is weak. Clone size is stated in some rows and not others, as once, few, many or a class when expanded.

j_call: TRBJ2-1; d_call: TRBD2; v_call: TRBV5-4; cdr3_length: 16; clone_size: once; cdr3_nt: TGTGCCAGCAGCTTTAGACTAGCGGGAGGGTTTGATGAGCAGTTCTTC; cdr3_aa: CASSFRLAGGFDEQFF
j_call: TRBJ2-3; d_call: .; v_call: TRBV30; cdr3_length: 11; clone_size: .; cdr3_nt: TGTGCCTGGAGTTCCGGGGATACGCAGTATTTT; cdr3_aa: CAWSSGDTQYF
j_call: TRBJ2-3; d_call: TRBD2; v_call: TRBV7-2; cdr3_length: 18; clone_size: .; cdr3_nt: TGTGCCAGCAGCTTAGCTCTGCTAGCGGGGGGGAGCACAGATACGCAGTATTTT; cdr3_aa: CASSLALLAGGSTDTQYF
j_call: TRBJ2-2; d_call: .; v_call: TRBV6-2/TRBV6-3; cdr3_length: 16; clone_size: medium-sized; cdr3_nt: TGTGCCAGCAGTTACTCGAGGGTTGGAGCGGGCGGGGAGCTGTTTTTT; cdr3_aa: CASSYSRVGAGGELFF
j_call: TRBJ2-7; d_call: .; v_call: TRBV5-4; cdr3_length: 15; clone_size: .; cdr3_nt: TGTGCCAGCAGCTTAAATCAGAACCGAATCTACGAGCAGTACTTC; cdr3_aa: CASSLNQNRIYEQYF
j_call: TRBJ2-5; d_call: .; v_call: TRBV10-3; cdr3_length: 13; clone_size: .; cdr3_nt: TGTGCCATCAGTCAGTCGAGCGTCGAGACCCAGTACTTC; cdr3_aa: CAISQSSVETQYF
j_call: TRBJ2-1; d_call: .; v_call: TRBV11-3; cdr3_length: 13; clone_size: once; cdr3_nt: TGTGCCAGCAGCTTACGGGGGATCGATGAGCAGTTCTTC; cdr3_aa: CASSLRGIDEQFF
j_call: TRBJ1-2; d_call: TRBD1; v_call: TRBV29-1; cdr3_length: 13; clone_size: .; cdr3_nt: TGCAGCGTTCGGGACAGGGTAGGATATGGCTACACCTTC; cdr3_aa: CSVRDRVGYGYTF
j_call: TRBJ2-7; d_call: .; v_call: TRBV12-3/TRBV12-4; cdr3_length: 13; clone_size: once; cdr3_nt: TGTGCCAGCAGCTCCGACATGTTCTACGAGCAGTACTTC; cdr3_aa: CASSSDMFYEQYF
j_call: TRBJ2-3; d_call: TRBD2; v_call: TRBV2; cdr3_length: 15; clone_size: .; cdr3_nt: TGTGCCAGCAGTGAAATAGCGGGCGGGTCAGATACGCAGTATTTT; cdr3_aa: CASSEIAGGSDTQYF
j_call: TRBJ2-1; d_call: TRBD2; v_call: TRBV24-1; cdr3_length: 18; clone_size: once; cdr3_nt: TGTGCCACCAGTGACTATCGCTTGACTAGCGGGTTGGTCAATGAGCAGTTCTTC; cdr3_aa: CATSDYRLTSGLVNEQFF
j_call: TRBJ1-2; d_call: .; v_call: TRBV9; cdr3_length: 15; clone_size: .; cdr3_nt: TGTGCCAGCAGCCCCCTAGGCGGGGGGCACTATGGCTACACCTTC; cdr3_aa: CASSPLGGGHYGYTF
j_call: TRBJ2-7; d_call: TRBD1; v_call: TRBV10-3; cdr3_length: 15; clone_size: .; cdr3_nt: TGTGCCATCAGCTTCGGGACAGGGGAGACCTACGAGCAGTACTTC; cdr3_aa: CAISFGTGETYEQYF
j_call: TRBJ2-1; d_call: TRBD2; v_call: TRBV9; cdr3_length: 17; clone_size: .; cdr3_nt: TGTGCCAGCAGCGTAGGAAGGACTAGCGGGGCGTGGAATGAGCAGTTCTTC; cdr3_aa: CASSVGRTSGAWNEQFF
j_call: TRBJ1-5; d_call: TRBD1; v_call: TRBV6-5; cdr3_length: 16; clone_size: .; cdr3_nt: TGTGCCAGCAGTTACTCCCGCGGACAGGGCAATCAGCCCCAGCATTTT; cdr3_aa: CASSYSRGQGNQPQHF
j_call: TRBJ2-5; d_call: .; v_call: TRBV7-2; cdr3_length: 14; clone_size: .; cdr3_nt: TGTGCCAGCAGACAACGTTCCGGACAGCTCCCCCAGTACTTC; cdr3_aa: CASRQRSGQLPQYF
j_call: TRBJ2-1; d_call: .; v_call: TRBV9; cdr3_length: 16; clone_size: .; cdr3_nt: TGTGCCAGCAGCGTGGGGACATCTATCCTTGGGAATGAGCAGTTCTTC; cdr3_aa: CASSVGTSILGNEQFF
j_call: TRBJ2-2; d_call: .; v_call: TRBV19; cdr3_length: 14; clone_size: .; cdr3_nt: TGTGCCAGTAGTATGGCAGGGAACACCGGGGAGCTGTTTTTT; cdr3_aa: CASSMAGNTGELFF
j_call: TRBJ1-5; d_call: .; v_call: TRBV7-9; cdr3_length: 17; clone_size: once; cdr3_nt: TGTGCCAGCCCCGGGGGAGGTGAGGTGATCCCTAAGCAGCCCCAGCATTTT; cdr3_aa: CASPGGGEVIPKQPQHF
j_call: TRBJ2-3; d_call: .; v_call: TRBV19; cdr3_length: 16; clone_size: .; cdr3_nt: TGTGCCAGTAGCCCACCTGAATGGCGGCCCACAGATACGCAGTATTTT; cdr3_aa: CASSPPEWRPTDTQYF
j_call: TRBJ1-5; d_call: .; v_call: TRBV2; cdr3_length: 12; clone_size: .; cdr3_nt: TGTGCCAGCAGTGAGCGGTTCCAGCCCCAGCATTTT; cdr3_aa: CASSERFQPQHF
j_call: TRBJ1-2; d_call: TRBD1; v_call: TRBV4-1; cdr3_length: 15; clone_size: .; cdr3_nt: TGCGCCAGCAGCCAAGGGACAGGGGACAACTATGGCTACACCTTC; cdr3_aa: CASSQGTGDNYGYTF
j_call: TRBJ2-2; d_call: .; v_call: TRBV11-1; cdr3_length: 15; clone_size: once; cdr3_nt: TGTGCCAGCAGCCCAGACTATGGGAACACCGGGGAGCTGTTTTTT; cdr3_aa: CASSPDYGNTGELFF
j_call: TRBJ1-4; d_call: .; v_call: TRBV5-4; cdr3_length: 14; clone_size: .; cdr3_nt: TGTGCCAGCAGCTTCCGAGGGCGGGGTGAAAAACTGTTTTTT; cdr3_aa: CASSFRGRGEKLFF
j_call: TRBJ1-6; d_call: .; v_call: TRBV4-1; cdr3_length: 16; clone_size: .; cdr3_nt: TGCGCCAGCAGCCAAGATATGGCAGTATCATCCTCACCCCTCCACTTT; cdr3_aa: CASSQDMAVSSSPLHF
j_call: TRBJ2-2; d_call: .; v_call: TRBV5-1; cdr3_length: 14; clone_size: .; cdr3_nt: TGCGCCAGCAGCTTGGGACAGTCCCCCGGGGAGCTGTTTTTT; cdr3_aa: CASSLGQSPGELFF
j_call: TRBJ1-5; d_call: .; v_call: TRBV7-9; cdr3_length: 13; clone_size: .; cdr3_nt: TGTGCCAGCAGCTTACAGGGCGATCAGCCCCAGCATTTT; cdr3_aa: CASSLQGDQPQHF
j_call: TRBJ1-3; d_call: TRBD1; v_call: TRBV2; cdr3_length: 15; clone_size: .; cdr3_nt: TGTGCCAGCAGTGTAGGACAGGGTGGAGGAAACACCATATATTTT; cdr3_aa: CASSVGQGGGNTIYF